This T cell receptor beta chain is drawn from a study of shared clonotypes between healthy human individuals. Study at large: CD4 naive and CD4 memory each took three plates per donor, while CD8 naive took two and CD8 memory one.

Study-level results: It was observed that 5% to 6% of naive CD4 clonotypes were shared across four donors. Naive subsets, compared against memory subsets, generally had larger estimated richness values.

Comments on this clone: The antigen is not known.

CD45RO negativity and positive selection for CCR7 defined naive CD8 cells, a population that excluded terminally differentiated effector memory CD45RA+ cells. Those who donated, Caucasian adults without exception, all lived in Nashville, Tennessee. Clones were read by immunoSEQ multiplex PCR, and TCRdb kept only the in-frame ones, dropping some. The sample yields about 600,000 clones, roughly 98% seen once. The germline CDR1 and CDR2 sequences are MDHEN and SYDVKM. V was cut by 6 bases and J by 1 base, with 13 bases left in between. The CDR3 sequence is 15 residues long. This chain connects TRBV28 to TRBJ2-1, with D unclear. Source material: naive CD8+ T cells sorted from blood. The sequence was collected from a man younger than 40 in good health. The CDR3 here is CASSRDTSSYNEQFF. The CDR3 coding sequence is TGTGCCAGCAGCCGTGACACCTCATCCTACAATGAGCAGTTCTTC.